This T cell receptor beta chain derives from a study of T cell changes during pregnancy in multiple sclerosis. This table comes from immunoSEQ multiplex PCR, and its TCRdb copy is limited to in-frame clones, with some not included. There are more than 65,000 clones in the sample; approximately 92% occur only once, and 0.2% to 0.25% lies in the top ten. Sequencing used CD4+ T cells from peripheral blood mononuclear cells, obtained before pregnancy. This clonotype originated in a female donor with multiple sclerosis, enrolled in a pregnancy study.

CDR3 coding DNA: TGTGCCAGCAGCGTAGACAGGGGGATCTATGGCTACACCTTC. Translating gives CASSVDRGIYGYTF. The rearrangement links TRBV9 to TRBJ1-2; 8 bases are shared with TRBD1. Germline loops: CDR1 SGDLS, CDR2 YYNGEE. The CDR3 contains 14 residues. Trimming removed 0 bases from V and 4 bases from J; junction bases left unmatched: 2.